Listed here is a single T cell receptor beta chain. Its antigen is still unknown. The data originate from a study of blood T cells in healthy people across ages. Study results and limitations: Diversity figures based on one million T cells were deemed too low.

A sample-barcoded 5' primer and a J-beta primer mix were used in a second PCR of about 6 to 12 cycles. One entry per CDR3 protein results from TCRdb running MiXCR on the 5' RACE reads. The sample records approximately 960,000 distinct CDR3 sequences, under 35% being singletons. The same specimen was also included in a second study, on T cells of mothers and their children. That report notes: Unrelated pairs and related pairs have their TCR recombination output shaped similarly by thymic selection. The authors found no persistent microchimeric T cell clones.

Sequenced material: blood. The clonotype comes from a middle-aged woman in good health.

The CDR3 bases are TGCAGCGTTGGTGAAGGAATGGGGGCCAACGTCCTGACTTTC. Protein product: CSVGEGMGANVLTF. The rearrangement uses TRBV29-1 and TRBJ2-6; D remains unclear. V lost 4 bases, J lost 4 bases, and 11 bases lay in between. CDR1 and CDR2 (germline): SQVTM, ANQGSEA. The CDR3 spans 14 residues. Variable domain in full (rest from reference TRBV29-1 and TRBJ2-6): SAVISQKPSRDICQRGTSLTIQCQVDSQVTMMFWYRQQPGQSLTLIATANQGSEATYESGFVIDKFPISRPNLTFSTLTVSNMSPEDSSIYLCSVGEGMGANVLTFGAGSRLTVL.